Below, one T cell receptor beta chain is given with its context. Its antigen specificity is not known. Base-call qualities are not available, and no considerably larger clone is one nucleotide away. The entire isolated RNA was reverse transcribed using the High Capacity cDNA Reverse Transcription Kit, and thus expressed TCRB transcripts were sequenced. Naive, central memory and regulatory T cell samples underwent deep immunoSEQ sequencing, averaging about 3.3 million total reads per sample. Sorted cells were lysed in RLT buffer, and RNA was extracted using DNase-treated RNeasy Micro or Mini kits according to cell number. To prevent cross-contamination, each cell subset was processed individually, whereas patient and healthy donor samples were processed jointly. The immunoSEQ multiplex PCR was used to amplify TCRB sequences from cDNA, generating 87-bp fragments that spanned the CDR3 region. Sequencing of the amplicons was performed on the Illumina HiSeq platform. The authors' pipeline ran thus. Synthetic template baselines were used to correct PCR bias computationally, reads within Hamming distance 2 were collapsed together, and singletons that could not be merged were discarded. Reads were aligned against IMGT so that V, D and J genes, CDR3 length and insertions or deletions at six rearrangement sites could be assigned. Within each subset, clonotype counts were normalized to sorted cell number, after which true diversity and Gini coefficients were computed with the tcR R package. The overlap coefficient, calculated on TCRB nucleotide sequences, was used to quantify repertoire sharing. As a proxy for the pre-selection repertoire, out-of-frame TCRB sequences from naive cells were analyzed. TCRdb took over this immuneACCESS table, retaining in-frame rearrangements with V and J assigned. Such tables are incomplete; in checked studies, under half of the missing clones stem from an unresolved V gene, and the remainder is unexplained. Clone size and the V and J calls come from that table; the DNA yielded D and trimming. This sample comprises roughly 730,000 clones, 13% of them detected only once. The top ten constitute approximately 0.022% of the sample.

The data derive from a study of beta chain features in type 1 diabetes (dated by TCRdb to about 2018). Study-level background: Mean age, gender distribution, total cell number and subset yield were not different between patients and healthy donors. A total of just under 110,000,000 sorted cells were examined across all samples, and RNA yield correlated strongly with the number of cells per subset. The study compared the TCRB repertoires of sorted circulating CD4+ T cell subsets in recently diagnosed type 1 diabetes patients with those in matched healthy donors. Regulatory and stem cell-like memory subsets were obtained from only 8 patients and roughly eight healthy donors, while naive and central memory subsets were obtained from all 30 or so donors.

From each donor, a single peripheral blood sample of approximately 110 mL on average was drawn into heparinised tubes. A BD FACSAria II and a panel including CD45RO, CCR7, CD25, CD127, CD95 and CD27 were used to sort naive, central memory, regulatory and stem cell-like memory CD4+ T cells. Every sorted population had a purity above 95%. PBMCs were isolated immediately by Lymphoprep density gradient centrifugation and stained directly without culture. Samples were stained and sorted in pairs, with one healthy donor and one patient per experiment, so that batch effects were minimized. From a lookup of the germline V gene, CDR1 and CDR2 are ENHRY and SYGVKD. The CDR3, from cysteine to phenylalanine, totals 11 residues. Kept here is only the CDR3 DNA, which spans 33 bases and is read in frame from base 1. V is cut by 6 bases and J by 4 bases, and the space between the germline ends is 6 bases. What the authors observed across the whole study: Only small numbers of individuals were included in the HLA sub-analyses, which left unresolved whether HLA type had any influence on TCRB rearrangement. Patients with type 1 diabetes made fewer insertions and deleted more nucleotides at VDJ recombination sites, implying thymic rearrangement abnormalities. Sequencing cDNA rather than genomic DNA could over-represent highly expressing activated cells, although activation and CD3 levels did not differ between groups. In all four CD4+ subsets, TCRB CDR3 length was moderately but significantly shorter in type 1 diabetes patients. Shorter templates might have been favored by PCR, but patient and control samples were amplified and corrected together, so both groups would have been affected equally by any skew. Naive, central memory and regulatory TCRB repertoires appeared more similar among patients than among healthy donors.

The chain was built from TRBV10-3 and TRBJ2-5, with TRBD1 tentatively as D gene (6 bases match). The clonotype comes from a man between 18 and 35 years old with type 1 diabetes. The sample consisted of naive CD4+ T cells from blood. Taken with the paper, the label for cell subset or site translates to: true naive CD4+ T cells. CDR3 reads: CAIRTGETQYF. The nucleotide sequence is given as TGTGCCATCAGGACAGGAGAGACCCAGTACTTC.